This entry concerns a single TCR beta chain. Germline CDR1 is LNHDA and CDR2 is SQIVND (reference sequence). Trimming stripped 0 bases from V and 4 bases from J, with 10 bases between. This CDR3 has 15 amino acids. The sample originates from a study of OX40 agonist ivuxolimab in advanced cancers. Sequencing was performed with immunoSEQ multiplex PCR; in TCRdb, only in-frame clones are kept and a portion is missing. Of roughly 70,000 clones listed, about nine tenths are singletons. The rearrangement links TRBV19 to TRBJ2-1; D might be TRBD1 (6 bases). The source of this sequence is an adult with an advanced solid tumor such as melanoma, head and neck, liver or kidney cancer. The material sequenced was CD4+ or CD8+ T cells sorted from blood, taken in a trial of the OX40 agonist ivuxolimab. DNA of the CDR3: TGTGCCAGTAGTATAGATACAGGGAAATACAATGAGCAGTTCTTC. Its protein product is CASSIDTGKYNEQFF. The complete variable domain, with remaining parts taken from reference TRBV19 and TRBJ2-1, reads DGGITQSPKYLFRKEGQNVTLSCEQNLNHDAMYWYRQDPGQGLRLIYYSQIVNDFQKGDIAEGYSVSREKKESFPLTVTSAQKNPTAFYLCASSIDTGKYNEQFFGPGTRLTVL.